The present T cell receptor (beta chain) was sequenced within a study of blood T cell repertoires in COVID-19. Looking at the study overall: PBMCs, B-cell-depleted T cells, or T cells provided the cDNA or gDNA that made up the material.

The study drew participants aged about 18 to 95 years from roughly 25 US areas. Recovered status applied to Cohort 3 donors who had two consecutive negative PCRs. It also applied to those with clearance or with symptom resolution. Germline V gene lookup returns CDR1 GTSNPN and CDR2 SVGIG (reference sequence). The CDR3 is 14 residues long. V lost 0 bases and J lost 0, with 8 bases in between. Sequenced by immunoSEQ multiplex PCR; TCRdb stores in-frame clones only, minus some. Found here are about 130,000 clones, about 80% of them singletons; the top ten hold 7% to 10%. J is TRBJ1-1 and V is TRBV30; no reliable D call. Sequenced sample: PBMCs or T cells enriched from blood (not recorded which). The clonotype was recovered from a man aged 50 to 59 who had recovered from COVID-19. CDR3 DNA sequence: TGTGCCTGGAGTGTATCGGGGATGAACACTGAAGCTTTCTTT. Amino acid sequence: CAWSVSGMNTEAFF. Looking up the rest from reference TRBV30 and TRBJ1-1 gives the full variable domain: SQTIHQWPATLVQPVGSPLSLECTVEGTSNPNLYWYRQAAGRGLQLLFYSVGIGQISSEVPQNLSASRPQDRQFILSSKKLLLSDSGFYLCAWSVSGMNTEAFFGQGTRLTVV.